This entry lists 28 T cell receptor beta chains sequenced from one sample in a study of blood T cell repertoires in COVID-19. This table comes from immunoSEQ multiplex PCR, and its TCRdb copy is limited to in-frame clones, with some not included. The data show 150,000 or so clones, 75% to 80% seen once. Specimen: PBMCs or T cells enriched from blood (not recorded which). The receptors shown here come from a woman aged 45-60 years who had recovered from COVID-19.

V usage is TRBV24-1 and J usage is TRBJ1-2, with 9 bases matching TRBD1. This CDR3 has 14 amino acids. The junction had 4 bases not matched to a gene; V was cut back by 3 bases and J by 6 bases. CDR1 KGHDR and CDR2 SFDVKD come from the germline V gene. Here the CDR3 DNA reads TGTGCCACCAGTGATCACAGGGGGCTGGATGGCTACACCTTC. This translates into CATSDHRGLDGYTF.

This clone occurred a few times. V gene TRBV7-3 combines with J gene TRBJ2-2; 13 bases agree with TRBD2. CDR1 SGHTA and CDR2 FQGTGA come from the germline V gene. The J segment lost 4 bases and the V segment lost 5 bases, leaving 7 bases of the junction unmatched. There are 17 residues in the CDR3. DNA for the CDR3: TGTGCCAGCAGCGTCGGACTAGCGGGAGTGGGCACCGGGGAGCTGTTTTTT. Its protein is CASSVGLAGVGTGELFF.

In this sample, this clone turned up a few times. The CDR3: CASSPGWGLRQYF. CDR3 bases: TGTGCCAGCAGTCCCGGATGGGGGCTGCGGCAGTACTTC. The V call is TRBV27, the J call TRBJ2-7, with a possible D match to TRBD1 (6 bases). The CDR3 runs to 13 residues. Germline CDR1 MNHEY, CDR2 SMNVEV (reference sequence). Deletions cut 5 bases from V and 9 bases from J, with 17 bases between.

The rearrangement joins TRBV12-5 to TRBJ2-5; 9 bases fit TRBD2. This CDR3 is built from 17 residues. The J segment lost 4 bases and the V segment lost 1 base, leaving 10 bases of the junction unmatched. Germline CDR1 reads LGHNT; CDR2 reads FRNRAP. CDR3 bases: TGTGCTAGTGGTTTGGGGTTAGCGGGAGTGTCGGGAGAGACCCAGTACTTC. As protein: CASGLGLAGVSGETQYF.

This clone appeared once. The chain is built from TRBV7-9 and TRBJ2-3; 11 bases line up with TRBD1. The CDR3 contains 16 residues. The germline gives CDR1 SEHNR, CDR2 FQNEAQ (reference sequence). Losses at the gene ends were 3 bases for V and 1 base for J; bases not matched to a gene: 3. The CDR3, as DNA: TGTGCCAGCAGCTTGGGGGACAGGGGGGGCACAGATACGCAGTATTTT. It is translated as CASSLGDRGGTDTQYF.

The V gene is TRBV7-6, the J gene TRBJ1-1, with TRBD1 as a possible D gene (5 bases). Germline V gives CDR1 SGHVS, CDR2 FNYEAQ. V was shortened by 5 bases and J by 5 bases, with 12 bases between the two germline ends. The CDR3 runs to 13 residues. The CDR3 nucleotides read TGTGCCAGCAGCCGCTCGGGGGGGACTGAAGCTTTCTTT. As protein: CASSRSGGTEAFF.

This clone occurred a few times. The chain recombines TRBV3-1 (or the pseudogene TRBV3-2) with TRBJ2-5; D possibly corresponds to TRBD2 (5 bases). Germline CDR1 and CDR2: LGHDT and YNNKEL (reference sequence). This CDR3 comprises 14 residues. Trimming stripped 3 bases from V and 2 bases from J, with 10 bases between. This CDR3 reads CASSHRREQETQYF. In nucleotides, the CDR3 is TGTGCCAGCAGCCACCGACGGGAACAAGAGACCCAGTACTTC.

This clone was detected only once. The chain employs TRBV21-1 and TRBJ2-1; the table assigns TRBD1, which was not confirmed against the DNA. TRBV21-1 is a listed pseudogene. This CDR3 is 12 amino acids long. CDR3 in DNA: TGTGCCAGCGGGACAGCGAGGGATGAGCAGTTCTTC. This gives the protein CASGTARDEQFF.

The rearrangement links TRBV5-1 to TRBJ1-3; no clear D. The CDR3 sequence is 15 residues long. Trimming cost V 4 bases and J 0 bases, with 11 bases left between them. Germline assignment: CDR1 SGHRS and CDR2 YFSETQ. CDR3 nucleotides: TGCGCCAGCAGCATGGACGGGAGCTCTGGAAACACCATATATTTT. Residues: CASSMDGSSGNTIYF.

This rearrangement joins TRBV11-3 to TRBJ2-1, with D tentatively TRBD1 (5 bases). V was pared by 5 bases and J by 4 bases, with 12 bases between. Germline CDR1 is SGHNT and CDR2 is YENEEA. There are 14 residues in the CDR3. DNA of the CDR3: TGTGCCAGCAGCCCAACGACAGTTTACAATGAGCAGTTCTTC. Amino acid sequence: CASSPTTVYNEQFF.

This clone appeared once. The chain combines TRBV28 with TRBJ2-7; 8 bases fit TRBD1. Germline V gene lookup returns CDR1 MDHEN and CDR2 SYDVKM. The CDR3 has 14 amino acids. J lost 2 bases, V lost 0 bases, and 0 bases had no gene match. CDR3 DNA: TGTGCCAGCAGTTTATGGACAGGGGCCTACGAGCAGTACTTC. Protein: CASSLWTGAYEQYF.

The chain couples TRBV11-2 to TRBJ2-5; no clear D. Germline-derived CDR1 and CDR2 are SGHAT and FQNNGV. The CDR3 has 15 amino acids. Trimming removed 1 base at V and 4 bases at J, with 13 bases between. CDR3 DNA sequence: TGTGCCAGCAGCTTAGTTCATAGATTCGGAGAGACCCAGTACTTC. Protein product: CASSLVHRFGETQYF.

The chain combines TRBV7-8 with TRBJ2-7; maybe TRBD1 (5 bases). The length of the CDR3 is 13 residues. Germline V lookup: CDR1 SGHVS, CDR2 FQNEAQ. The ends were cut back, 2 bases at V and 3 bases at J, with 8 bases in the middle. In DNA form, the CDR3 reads TGTGCCAGCAGCTTAAAAAGGGGCTACGAGCAGTACTTC. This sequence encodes CASSLKRGYEQYF. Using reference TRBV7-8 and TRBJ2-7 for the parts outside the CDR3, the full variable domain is GAGVSQSPRYKVAKRGQDVALRCDPISGHVSLFWYQQALGQGPEFLTYFQNEAQLDKSGLPSDRFFAERPEGSVSTLKIQRTQQEDSAVYLCASSLKRGYEQYFGPGTRLTVT.

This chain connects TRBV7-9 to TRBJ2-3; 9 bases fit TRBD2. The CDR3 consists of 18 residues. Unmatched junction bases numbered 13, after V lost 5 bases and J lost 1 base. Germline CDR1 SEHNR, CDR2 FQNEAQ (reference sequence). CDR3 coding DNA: TGTGCCAGCAGCCCTCGGGGTTTTTCTAGCGGGGGCACAGATACGCAGTATTTT. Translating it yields CASSPRGFSSGGTDTQYF.

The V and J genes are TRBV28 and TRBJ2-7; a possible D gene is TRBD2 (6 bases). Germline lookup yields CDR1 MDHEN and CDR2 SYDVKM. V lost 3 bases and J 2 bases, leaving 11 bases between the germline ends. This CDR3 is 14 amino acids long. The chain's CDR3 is CASSFSIAAYEQYF. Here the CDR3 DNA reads TGTGCCAGCAGTTTTTCGATAGCGGCCTACGAGCAGTACTTC.

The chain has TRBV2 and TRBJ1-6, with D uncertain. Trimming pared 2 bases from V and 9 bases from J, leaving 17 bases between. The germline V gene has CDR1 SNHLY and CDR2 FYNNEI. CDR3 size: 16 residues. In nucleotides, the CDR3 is TGTGCCAGCAGTGAATTCGGGTTGGAGTTAGGTTCACCCCTCCACTTT. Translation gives CASSEFGLELGSPLHF.

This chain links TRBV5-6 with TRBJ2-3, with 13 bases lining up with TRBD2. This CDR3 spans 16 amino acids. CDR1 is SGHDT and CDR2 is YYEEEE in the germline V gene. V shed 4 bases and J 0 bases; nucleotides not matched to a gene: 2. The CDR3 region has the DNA TGTGCCAGCAGCCTGGGACTAGCGGGGAGCACAGATACGCAGTATTTT. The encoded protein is CASSLGLAGSTDTQYF.

This CDR3 is CASSNRVGELFF. In nucleotides, the CDR3 is TGTGCCAGCAGTAACAGGGTCGGGGAGCTGTTTTTT. The genes are TRBV2 and TRBJ2-2, with D possibly TRBD1 on 6 matching bases. The V and J ends lost 5 bases and 7 bases respectively, with 8 bases between them. Germline V gene lookup returns CDR1 SNHLY and CDR2 FYNNEI. There are 12 residues in the CDR3.

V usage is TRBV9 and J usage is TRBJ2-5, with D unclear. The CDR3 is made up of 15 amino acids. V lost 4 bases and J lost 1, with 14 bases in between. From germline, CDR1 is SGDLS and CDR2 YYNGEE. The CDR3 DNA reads TGTGCCAGCAGCCTCCTGAGTAGCCGCCAAGAGACCCAGTACTTC. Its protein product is CASSLLSSRQETQYF.

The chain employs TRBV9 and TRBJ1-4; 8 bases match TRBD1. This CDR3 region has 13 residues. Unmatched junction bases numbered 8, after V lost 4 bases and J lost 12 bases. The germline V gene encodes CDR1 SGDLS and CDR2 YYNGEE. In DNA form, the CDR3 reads TGTGCCAGCAGCCTTATCGACAGGGGTGAACTGTTTTTT. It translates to CASSLIDRGELFF.

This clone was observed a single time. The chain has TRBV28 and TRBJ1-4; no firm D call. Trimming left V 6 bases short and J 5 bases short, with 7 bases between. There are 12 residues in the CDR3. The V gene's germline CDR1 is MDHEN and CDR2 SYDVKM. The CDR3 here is CASSQQNEKLFF. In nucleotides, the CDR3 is TGTGCCAGCAGCCAACAGAATGAAAAACTGTTTTTT.

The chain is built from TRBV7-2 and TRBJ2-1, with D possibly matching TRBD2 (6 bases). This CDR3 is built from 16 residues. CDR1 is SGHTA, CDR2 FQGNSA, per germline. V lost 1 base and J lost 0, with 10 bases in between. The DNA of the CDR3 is TGTGCCAGCAGCTTAGGGGGGGTGAGCTCCTACAATGAGCAGTTCTTC. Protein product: CASSLGGVSSYNEQFF.

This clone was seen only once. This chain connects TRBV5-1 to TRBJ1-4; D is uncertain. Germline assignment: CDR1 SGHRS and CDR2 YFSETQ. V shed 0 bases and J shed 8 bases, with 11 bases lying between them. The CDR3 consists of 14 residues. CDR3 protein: CASSLGHGGEKLFF. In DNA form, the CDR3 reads TGCGCCAGCAGCTTGGGGCACGGAGGGGAAAAACTGTTTTTT.

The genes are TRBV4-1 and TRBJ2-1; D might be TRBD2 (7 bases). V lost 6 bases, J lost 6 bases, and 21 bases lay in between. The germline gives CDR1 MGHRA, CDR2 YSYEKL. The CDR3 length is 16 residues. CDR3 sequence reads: CASRIEGGGTGNEQFF. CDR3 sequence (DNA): TGCGCCAGCAGAATAGAGGGGGGGGGAACCGGCAATGAGCAGTTCTTC.

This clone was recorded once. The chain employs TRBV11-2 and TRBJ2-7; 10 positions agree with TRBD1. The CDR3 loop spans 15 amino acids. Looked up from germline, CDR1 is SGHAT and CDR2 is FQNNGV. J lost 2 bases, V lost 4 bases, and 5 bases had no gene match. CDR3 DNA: TGTGCCAGCAGCTCGGGACAGGGGCCCACCTACGAGCAGTACTTC. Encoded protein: CASSSGQGPTYEQYF.

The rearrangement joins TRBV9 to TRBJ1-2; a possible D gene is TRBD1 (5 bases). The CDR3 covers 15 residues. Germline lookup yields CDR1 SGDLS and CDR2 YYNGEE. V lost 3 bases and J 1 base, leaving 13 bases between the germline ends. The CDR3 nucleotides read TGTGCCAGCAGCGGACACAGGATCCGTAACTATGGCTACACCTTC. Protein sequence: CASSGHRIRNYGYTF.

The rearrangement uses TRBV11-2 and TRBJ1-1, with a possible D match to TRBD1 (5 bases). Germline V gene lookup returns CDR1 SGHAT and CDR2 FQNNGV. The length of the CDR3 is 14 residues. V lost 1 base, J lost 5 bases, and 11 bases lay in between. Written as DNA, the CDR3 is TGTGCCAGCAGCTTAGGGCAGGGAAGGACTGAAGCTTTCTTT. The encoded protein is CASSLGQGRTEAFF.

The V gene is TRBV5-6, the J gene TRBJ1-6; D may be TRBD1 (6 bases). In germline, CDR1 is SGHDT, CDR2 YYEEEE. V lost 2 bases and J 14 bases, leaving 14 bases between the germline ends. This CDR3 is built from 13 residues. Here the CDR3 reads CASSFGTGTTLHF. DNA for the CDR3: TGTGCCAGCAGCTTCGGAACAGGGACTACCCTCCACTTT.